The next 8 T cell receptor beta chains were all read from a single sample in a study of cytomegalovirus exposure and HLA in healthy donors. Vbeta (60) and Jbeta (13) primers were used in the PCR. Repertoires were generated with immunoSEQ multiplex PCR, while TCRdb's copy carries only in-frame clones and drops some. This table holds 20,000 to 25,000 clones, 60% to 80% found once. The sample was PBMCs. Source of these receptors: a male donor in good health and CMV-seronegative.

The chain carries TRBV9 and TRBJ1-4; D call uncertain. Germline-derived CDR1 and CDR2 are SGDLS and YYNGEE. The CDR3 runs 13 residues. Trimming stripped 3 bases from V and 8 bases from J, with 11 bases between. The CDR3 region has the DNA TGTGCCAGCAGCGCCAGCAGCGGGGAAAAACTGTTTTTT. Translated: CASSASSGEKLFF.

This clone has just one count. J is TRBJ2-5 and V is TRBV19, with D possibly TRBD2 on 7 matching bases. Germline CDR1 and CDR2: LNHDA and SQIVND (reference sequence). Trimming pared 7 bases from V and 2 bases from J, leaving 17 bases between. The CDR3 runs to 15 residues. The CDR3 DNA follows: TGTGCCAGTACTCCCCCGGGGGGCGGACAAGAGACCCAGTACTTC. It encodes CASTPPGGGQETQYF.

The CDR3: CASRAPTSYEQYF. Here the CDR3 DNA reads TGTGCCAGCAGGGCCCCCACGTCCTACGAGCAGTACTTC. The chain recombines TRBV6-5 with TRBJ2-7, with D unresolved. CDR1 and CDR2 (germline): MNHEY, SVGAGI. V lost 6 bases to trimming and J lost 1 base, with 10 bases between them. The CDR3 is 13 amino acids.

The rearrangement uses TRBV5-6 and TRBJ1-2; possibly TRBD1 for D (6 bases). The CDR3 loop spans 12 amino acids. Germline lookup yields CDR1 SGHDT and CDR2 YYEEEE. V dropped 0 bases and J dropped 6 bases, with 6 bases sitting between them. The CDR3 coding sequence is TGTGCCAGCAGCTTGGACAGGGATGGCTACACCTTC. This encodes CASSLDRDGYTF.

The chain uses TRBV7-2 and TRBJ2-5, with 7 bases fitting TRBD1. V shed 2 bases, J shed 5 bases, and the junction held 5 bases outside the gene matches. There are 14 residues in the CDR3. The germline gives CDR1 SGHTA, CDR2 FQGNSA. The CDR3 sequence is CASSLRHRGETQYF. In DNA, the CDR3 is TGTGCCAGCAGCTTAAGGCACAGGGGTGAGACCCAGTACTTC.

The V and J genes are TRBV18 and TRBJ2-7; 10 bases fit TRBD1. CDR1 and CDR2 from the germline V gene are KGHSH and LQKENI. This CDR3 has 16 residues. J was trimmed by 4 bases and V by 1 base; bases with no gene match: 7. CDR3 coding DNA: TGTGCCAGCTCACCACAGATGGACAGGGGGTTTTACGAGCAGTACTTC. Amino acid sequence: CASSPQMDRGFYEQYF.

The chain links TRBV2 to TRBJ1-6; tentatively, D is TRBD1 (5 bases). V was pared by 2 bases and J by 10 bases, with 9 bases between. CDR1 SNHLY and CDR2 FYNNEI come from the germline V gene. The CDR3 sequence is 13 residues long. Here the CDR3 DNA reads TGTGCCAGCAGTGAACAGGGCGGCTCACCCCTCCACTTT. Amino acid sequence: CASSEQGGSPLHF.

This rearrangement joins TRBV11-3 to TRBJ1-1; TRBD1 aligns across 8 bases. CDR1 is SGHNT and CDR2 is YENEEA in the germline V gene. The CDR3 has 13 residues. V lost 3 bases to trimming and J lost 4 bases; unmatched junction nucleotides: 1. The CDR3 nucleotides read TGTGCCAGCAGCTTGGACAGGGTCACTGAAGCTTTCTTT. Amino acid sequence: CASSLDRVTEAFF. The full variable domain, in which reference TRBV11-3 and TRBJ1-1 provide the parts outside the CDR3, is EAGVVQSPRYKIIEKKQPVAFWCNPISGHNTLYWYLQNLGQGPELLIRYENEEAVDDSQLPKDRFSAERLKGVDSTLKIQPAELGDSAVYLCASSLDRVTEAFFGQGTRLTVV.